This entry concerns a single T cell receptor (beta chain). Antigen specificity is unknown. The time point: proximal margin of the surgical specimen (macroscopically non-inflamed). Libraries were prepared by immunoSEQ multiplex PCR; TCRdb keeps only in-frame clonotypes and omits some of them. The sample holds 2,500 to 3,500 clones; roughly 69% are singletons and the top ten take roughly 27%. This record belongs to a study of T cell repertoires in ileal Crohn's disease. Study findings and constraints: Active smokers at surgery had more clonal expansions than non-smokers.

The germline CDR1 and CDR2 sequences are SGHNT and YENEEA. V shed 0 bases and J 0 bases; nucleotides not matched to a gene: 5. CDR3 length: 16 amino acids. The source is an adult with Crohn's disease. The chain links TRBV11-3 to TRBJ2-7; TRBD2 agrees at 7 bases. The sequencing sample was made of ileal tissue. CDR3 nucleotide sequence: TGTGCCAGCAGCTTAGAAACTAGCGAAAGCTCCTACGAGCAGTACGTC. Encoded protein: CASSLETSESSYEQYV.